Below are 27 T cell receptor beta chains sequenced from a single sample in a study of regulatory T cells in long-lasting Graves disease. Described time point: persistent/refractory GD, antithyroid drugs over 5 years with positive TRAb. PBMC RNA served as the TCR library source. Arm-PCR of CDR3 regions and iRepertoire HTBI primers were the basis on which TCR beta libraries were built. Each CDR3 protein is one row after TCRdb ran MiXCR on the multiplex PCR reads. The sample has over 300,000 distinct CDR3 sequences; roughly 21% are singletons. Sequencing was performed on peripheral blood mononuclear cells (PBMCs), taken when the disease was refractory, from a patient treated with antithyroid drugs. These receptors were obtained from a female donor with Graves disease.

With respect to this clonotype: A much larger clonotype is one base distant, so this may be a read error. The DNA for the CDR3 is TGTGCCAGCAGTTCCCAAGTTGTTTCACCCCTCCACTTT. Translating gives CASSSQVVSPLHF. The rearrangement uses TRBV12-3 or TRBV12-4 and TRBJ1-6; D ambiguous. V lost 4 bases and J lost 9, with 10 bases in between. The CDR3 extends over 13 amino acids.

Many counts were recorded for this clonotype. CDR3 loop: CASSKISTEYNTEAFF. In nucleotides, the CDR3 is TGTGCCAGCAGTAAAATTTCGACAGAATATAACACTGAAGCTTTCTTT. The chain employs TRBV6-1 and TRBJ1-1, with TRBD1 as a possible D gene (5 bases). The V end was cut by 5 bases, the J end by 2 bases, with 18 bases between. The V gene's germline CDR1 is MNHNS and CDR2 SASEGT. The CDR3 totals 16 residues.

This clonotype occurred many times. This chain connects TRBV7-2 to TRBJ1-1; maybe TRBD1 (6 bases). V was cut by 4 bases and J by 2 bases, with 11 bases left in between. Germline V gene lookup returns CDR1 SGHTA and CDR2 FQGNSA. This CDR3 has 14 amino acids. CDR3 loop: CASSSGQLNTEAFF. CDR3 in DNA: TGTGCCAGCAGCTCCGGACAGCTAAACACTGAAGCTTTCTTT.

This clonotype showed up just a few times. The chain recombines TRBV7-2 with TRBJ2-7; 14 bases map to TRBD2. From germline, CDR1 is SGHTA and CDR2 FQGNSA. Losses at the gene ends were 4 bases for V and 9 bases for J; bases not matched to a gene: 8. The CDR3 runs to 15 residues. The CDR3, as DNA: TGTGCCAGCAGCTCCCCGGGACTAGCGGGGGCTGGGCAGTACTTC. Translating it yields CASSSPGLAGAGQYF.

This clonotype was counted between two and nine times. An end of the junction differs from the germline gene, which may be a read error. V usage is TRBV10-2 and J usage is TRBJ1-3; D ambiguous. The CDR3 totals 15 residues. Germline V gene sequence: CDR1 WSHSY, CDR2 SAAADI. The CDR3 DNA sequence: TGCGCCAGCAGTGAGGGCAACACTCTGGGAAACGCCATATATTTT. Amino acid sequence: CASSEGNTLGNAIYF.

There are a few counts of this clonotype. This chain connects TRBV19 to TRBJ1-5; D gene ambiguous. The CDR3 spans 14 residues. In germline, CDR1 is LNHDA, CDR2 SQIVND (reference sequence). Trimming took off 8 bases at V and 5 bases at J, with 16 bases between the two ends. For the CDR3, the DNA is TGTGCCAGTGACGAACCTTCGGGTTATCAGCCCCAGCATTTT. Translating it yields CASDEPSGYQPQHF.

This chain links TRBV18 with TRBJ1-3, with D unclear. The germline V gene encodes CDR1 KGHSH and CDR2 LQKENI. The CDR3 has 16 residues. The V end was cut by 1 base, the J end by 0 bases, with 10 bases between. CDR3 nucleotides: TGTGCCAGCTCACCACGGATGACTGACTCTGGAAACACCATATATTTT. Translated: CASSPRMTDSGNTIYF.

This clonotype was picked up many times. The chain uses TRBV12-3 or TRBV12-4 and TRBJ1-1, with D hard to call. The CDR3 loop spans 15 amino acids. Trimming removed 1 base at V and 0 bases at J, with 9 bases between. As DNA, the CDR3 is TGTGCCAGCAGTTTAGGGGTGAGGGTGAACACTGAAGCTTTCTTT. Residues: CASSLGVRVNTEAFF.

This clonotype has a handful of counts. The V and J genes are TRBV19 and TRBJ1-2; the D is unclear. V was trimmed by 3 bases and J by 5 bases, leaving 10 bases between them. Germline V lookup: CDR1 LNHDA, CDR2 SQIVND (reference sequence). The CDR3 consists of 13 residues. The CDR3 DNA is TGTGCCAGTAGTATTGCGGGAGGGTATGGCTACACCTTC. Encoded protein: CASSIAGGYGYTF.

Ten or more counts support this clonotype. This chain links TRBV27 with TRBJ1-2; D unclear. CDR3 length equals 14 residues. CDR1 MNHEY and CDR2 SMNVEV come from the germline V gene (reference sequence). V was clipped by 3 bases and J by 0 bases, with 8 bases between them. The CDR3 nucleotides read TGTGCCAGCAGTTTGTTGGGGACTAACTATGGCTACACCTTC. Translation gives CASSLLGTNYGYTF.

V usage is TRBV10-3 and J usage is TRBJ2-7; D uncertain. Germline V lookup: CDR1 ENHRY, CDR2 SYGVKD. The V end was cut by 4 bases, the J end by 4 bases, with 8 bases between. CDR3 length: 12 amino acids. The CDR3 sequence is CAISADRYEQYF. DNA for the CDR3: TGTGCCATCAGTGCAGACCGATACGAGCAGTACTTC.

The chain couples TRBV10-3 to TRBJ1-6; 7 positions match TRBD1. This CDR3 contains 14 residues. V trimming: 3 bases; J trimming: 10 bases; junction bases outside the gene matches: 6. CDR1 and CDR2 (germline): ENHRY, SYGVKD. CDR3 loop: CAISDDRVSSPLHF. CDR3 DNA sequence: TGTGCCATCAGTGATGACAGGGTGTCCTCACCCCTCCACTTT.

This clonotype has at least ten counts. The rearrangement uses TRBV6-2 or TRBV6-3 and TRBJ1-1, with no clear D. Trimming took 5 bases from V and 8 from J, leaving 15 bases between them. Germline loops: CDR1 MNHEY, CDR2 SVGEGT. The CDR3 is 13 amino acids. CDR3 nucleotides: TGTGCCAGCAGTGACCGTCGGTACGGAGAAGCTTTCTTT. Amino acids: CASSDRRYGEAFF.

The chain uses TRBV6-1 and TRBJ2-7; D is tentatively TRBD1 or TRBD2 (5 bases each). In germline, CDR1 is MNHNS, CDR2 SASEGT. Trimming removed 5 bases from V and 4 bases from J, with 21 bases in between. The CDR3 extends over 16 amino acids. The CDR3 reads CASSTVTGTAIYEQYF. DNA of the CDR3: TGTGCCAGCAGTACGGTAACGGGGACCGCGATTTACGAGCAGTACTTC.

This clonotype turned up a few times. The gene calls are TRBV7-9 and TRBJ2-7; D might be TRBD2 (6 bases). Germline CDR1 and CDR2: SEHNR and FQNEAQ (reference sequence). Trimming shortened V by 5 bases and J by 1 base, and 9 bases separated the two germline ends. The CDR3 length is 13 residues. The CDR3 loop is CASSPSASYEQYF. The CDR3 DNA sequence: TGTGCCAGCAGCCCTAGCGCTTCCTACGAGCAGTACTTC.

This clonotype was recorded at least ten times. The chain combines TRBV30 with TRBJ1-1; D may be TRBD1 (5 bases). The CDR3 spans 11 residues. V was trimmed by 2 bases and J by 6 bases, leaving 7 bases between them. Germline V gene lookup returns CDR1 GTSNPN and CDR2 SVGIG (reference sequence). DNA for the CDR3: TGTGCCTGGAGTTTCAGGGCTGAAGCTTTCTTT. Translation gives CAWSFRAEAFF.

The V and J genes are TRBV30 and TRBJ2-2, with D hard to call. CDR1 is GTSNPN and CDR2 is SVGIG in the germline V gene (reference sequence). The CDR3 consists of 15 residues. V shed 0 bases and J shed 1 base, with 9 bases lying between them. The CDR3 is CAWSVLGRNTGELFF. In DNA form, the CDR3 reads TGTGCCTGGAGTGTGCTGGGCCGGAACACCGGGGAGCTGTTTTTT.

A few counts support this clonotype. The chain combines TRBV30 with TRBJ1-2; D not certain. There are 15 residues in the CDR3. V lost 4 bases, J lost 5 bases, and 20 bases lay in between. Germline loops: CDR1 GTSNPN, CDR2 SVGIG (reference sequence). This chain's CDR3 is CAWTRRWAWRYGYTF. CDR3 nucleotides: TGTGCCTGGACGCGTAGGTGGGCCTGGAGGTATGGCTACACCTTC.

In its sample, this clonotype was seen many times. V gene TRBV7-9 combines with J gene TRBJ1-2; possibly TRBD1 for D (6 bases). This CDR3 contains 13 residues. Trimming took 5 bases from V and 6 from J, leaving 13 bases between them. The germline V gene has CDR1 SEHNR and CDR2 FQNEAQ (reference sequence). The CDR3 coding sequence is TGTGCCAGCAGCCGTGAAAACAGGGATGGCTACACCTTC. Residues: CASSRENRDGYTF.

This clonotype was seen ten or more times. This sequence joins TRBV30 and TRBJ1-2, with no clear D. CDR3 length equals 14 residues. CDR1 and CDR2 (germline): GTSNPN, SVGIG (reference sequence). V shed 3 bases and J shed 3 bases, with 14 bases lying between them. The CDR3 nucleotides are TGTGCCTGGAGCTACCCGGGCTTGGACTATGGCTACACCTTC. Encoded protein: CAWSYPGLDYGYTF.

This clonotype has at least ten counts. V usage is TRBV7-9 and J usage is TRBJ2-2; D ambiguous. The CDR3 runs to 13 residues. V shed 4 bases and J shed 4 bases, with 7 bases lying between them. Looked up from germline, CDR1 is SEHNR and CDR2 is FQNEAQ (reference sequence). The CDR3 sequence is CASSWTVTGELFF. The CDR3 bases are TGTGCCAGCAGCTGGACCGTCACCGGGGAGCTGTTTTTT.

This rearrangement joins TRBV5-1 to TRBJ2-5, with D maybe TRBD1 (6 bases). This CDR3 spans 15 amino acids. Germline V lookup: CDR1 SGHRS, CDR2 YFSETQ. V lost 0 bases and J 5 bases, leaving 14 bases between the germline ends. The CDR3 spells CASSLARTDDETQYF. The CDR3 DNA is TGCGCCAGCAGCTTGGCCCGGACAGATGATGAGACCCAGTACTTC.

This chain's CDR3 is CASSFSREAGSYSYNSPLHF. CDR3 nucleotides: TGTGCCAGCAGCTTTTCTAGGGAGGCAGGATCATACTCCTATAATTCACCCCTCCACTTT. The V call is TRBV5-6, the J call TRBJ1-6, with D unresolved. The germline V gene has CDR1 SGHDT and CDR2 YYEEEE. Trimming pared 2 bases from V and 0 bases from J, leaving 21 bases between. CDR3 size: 20 residues.

This clonotype was recorded a few times. In nucleotides, the CDR3 is TGCGCCAGCAGCCAAGCTCTCGCCGGGGAGCTGTTTTTT. Its protein product is CASSQALAGELFF. The V gene is TRBV4-1, the J gene TRBJ2-2; no reliable D call. CDR1 is MGHRA and CDR2 is YSYEKL in the germline V gene. The CDR3 has 13 residues. V lost 1 base, J lost 6 bases, and 6 bases lay in between.

This clonotype occurred a few times. The rearrangement links TRBV5-4 to TRBJ1-6; no reliable D call. The CDR3 loop spans 17 amino acids. Deletions cut 5 bases from V and 8 bases from J, with 23 bases between. Germline values: CDR1 SGHNT, CDR2 YYREEE (reference sequence). The CDR3 bases are TGTGCCAGCAGTCCTAAAGTGTCGGTGGGGAGTGATTCACCCCTCCACTTT. Its protein product is CASSPKVSVGSDSPLHF.

This clonotype was found a few times. V usage is TRBV7-2 and J usage is TRBJ1-1; TRBD1 matches 7 bases. J gave up 4 bases and V 4 bases, and 6 bases lay outside the gene matches. The CDR3 is 14 residues long. Germline CDR1 reads SGHTA; CDR2 reads FQGNSA. CDR3 nucleotides: TGTGCCAGCAGCTGGCGACAGGGATTCACTGAAGCTTTCTTT. It encodes CASSWRQGFTEAFF.

The rearrangement uses TRBV12-3 or TRBV12-4 and TRBJ2-3; maybe TRBD2 (5 bases). V was cut by 3 bases and J by 4 bases, with 14 bases left in between. This CDR3 has 15 amino acids. The CDR3 sequence is CASSLAGPGPDTQYF. CDR3 coding DNA: TGTGCCAGCAGTTTGGCGGGTCCCGGACCAGATACGCAGTATTTT.